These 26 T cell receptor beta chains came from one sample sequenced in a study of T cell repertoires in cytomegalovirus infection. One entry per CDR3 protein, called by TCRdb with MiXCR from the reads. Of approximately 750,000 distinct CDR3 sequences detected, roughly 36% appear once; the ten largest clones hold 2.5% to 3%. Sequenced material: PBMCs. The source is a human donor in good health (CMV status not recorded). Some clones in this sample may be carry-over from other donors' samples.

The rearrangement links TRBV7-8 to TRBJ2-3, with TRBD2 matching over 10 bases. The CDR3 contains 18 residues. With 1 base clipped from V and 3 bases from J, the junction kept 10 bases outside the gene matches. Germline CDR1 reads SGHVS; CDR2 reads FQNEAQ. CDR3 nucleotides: TGTGCCAGCAGCTTAGAGTTGGGAGCGGGGGGGTATACAGATACGCAGTATTTT. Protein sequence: CASSLELGAGGYTDTQYF. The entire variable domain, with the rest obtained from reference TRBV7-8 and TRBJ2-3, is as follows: GAGVSQSPRYKVAKRGQDVALRCDPISGHVSLFWYQQALGQGPEFLTYFQNEAQLDKSGLPSDRFFAERPEGSVSTLKIQRTQQEDSAVYLCASSLELGAGGYTDTQYFGPGTRLTVL.

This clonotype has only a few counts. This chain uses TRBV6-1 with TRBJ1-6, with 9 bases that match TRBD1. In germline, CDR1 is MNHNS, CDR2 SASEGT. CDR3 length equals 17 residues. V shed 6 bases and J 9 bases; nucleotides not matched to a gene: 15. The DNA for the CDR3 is TGTGCCAGCAGCGAACGATTTCCGGGACAGGGAGGTTCACCCCTCCACTTT. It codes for CASSERFPGQGGSPLHF.

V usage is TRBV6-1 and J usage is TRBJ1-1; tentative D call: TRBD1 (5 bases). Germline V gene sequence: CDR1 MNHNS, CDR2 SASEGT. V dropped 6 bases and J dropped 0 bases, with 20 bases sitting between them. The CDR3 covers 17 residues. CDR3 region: CASSPSGLTDMNTEAFF. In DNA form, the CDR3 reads TGTGCCAGCAGCCCATCGGGACTAACGGATATGAACACTGAAGCTTTCTTT.

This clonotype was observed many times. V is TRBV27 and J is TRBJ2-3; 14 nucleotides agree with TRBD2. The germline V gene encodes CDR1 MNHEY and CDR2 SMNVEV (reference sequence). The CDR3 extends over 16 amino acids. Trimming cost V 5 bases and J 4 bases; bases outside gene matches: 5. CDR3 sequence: CASSLRTSGGPDTQYF. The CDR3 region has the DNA TGTGCCAGCAGTCTGCGGACTAGCGGGGGGCCAGATACGCAGTATTTT.

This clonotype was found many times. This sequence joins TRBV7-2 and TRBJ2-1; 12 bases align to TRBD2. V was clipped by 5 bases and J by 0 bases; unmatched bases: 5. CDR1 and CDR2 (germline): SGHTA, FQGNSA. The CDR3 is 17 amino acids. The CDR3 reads CASSTGTSGYSYNEQFF. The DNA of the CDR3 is TGTGCCAGCAGCACAGGGACTAGCGGGTACTCCTACAATGAGCAGTTCTTC.

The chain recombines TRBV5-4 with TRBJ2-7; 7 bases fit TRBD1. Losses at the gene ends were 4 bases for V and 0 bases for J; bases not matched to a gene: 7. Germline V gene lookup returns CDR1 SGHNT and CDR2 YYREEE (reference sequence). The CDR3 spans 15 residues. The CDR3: CASSQTGPRSYEQYF. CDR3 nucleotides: TGTGCCAGCAGCCAGACAGGGCCTCGCTCCTACGAGCAGTACTTC.

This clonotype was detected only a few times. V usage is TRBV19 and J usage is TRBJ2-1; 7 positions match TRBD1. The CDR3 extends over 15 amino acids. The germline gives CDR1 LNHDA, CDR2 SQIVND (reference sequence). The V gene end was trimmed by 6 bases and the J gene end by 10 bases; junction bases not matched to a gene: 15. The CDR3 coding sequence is TGTGCCAGTAGCCCAGAGGGGGCCCTAAAGGCGGAGCAGTTCTTC. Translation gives CASSPEGALKAEQFF.

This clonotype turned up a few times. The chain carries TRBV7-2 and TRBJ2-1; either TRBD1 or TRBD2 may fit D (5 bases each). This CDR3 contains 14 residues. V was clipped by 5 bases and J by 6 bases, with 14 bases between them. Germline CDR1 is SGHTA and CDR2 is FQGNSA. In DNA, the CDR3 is TGTGCCAGCAGCAAGGGACCACCACCCAATGAGCAGTTCTTC. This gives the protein CASSKGPPPNEQFF.

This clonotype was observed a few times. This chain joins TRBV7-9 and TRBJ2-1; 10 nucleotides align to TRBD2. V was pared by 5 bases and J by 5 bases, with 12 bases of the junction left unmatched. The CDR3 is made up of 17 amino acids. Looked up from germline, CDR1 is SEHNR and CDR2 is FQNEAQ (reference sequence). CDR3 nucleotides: TGTGCCAGCAGCCCTGGGACTAGCGAACGACTCCACAATGAGCAGTTCTTC. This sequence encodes CASSPGTSERLHNEQFF.

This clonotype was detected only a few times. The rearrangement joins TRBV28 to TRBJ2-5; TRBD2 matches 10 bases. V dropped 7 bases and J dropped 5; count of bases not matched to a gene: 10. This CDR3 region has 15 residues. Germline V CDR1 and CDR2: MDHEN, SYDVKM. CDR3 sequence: CASKLSGGALETQYF. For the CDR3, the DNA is TGTGCCAGCAAACTCAGCGGGGGGGCCCTTGAGACCCAGTACTTC.

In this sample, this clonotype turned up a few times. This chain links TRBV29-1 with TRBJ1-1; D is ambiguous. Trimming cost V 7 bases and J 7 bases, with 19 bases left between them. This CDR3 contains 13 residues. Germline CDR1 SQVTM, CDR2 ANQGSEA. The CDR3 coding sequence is TGCAGCGCCGCGGAGCCCCGATGGGATGAAGCTTTCTTT. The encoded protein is CSAAEPRWDEAFF.

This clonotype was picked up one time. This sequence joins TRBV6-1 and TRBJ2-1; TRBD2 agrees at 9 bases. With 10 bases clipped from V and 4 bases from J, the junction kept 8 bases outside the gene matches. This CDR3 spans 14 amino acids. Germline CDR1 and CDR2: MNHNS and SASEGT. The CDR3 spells CATTGLATYNEQFF. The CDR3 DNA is TGTGCCACGACCGGACTAGCGACGTACAATGAGCAGTTCTTC.

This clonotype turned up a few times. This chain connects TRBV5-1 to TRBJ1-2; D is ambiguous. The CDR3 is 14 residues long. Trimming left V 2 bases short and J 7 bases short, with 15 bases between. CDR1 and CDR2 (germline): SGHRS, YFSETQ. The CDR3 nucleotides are TGCGCCAGCAGCTTTAGCACCGGGGATAGTGGCTACACCTTC. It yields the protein CASSFSTGDSGYTF.

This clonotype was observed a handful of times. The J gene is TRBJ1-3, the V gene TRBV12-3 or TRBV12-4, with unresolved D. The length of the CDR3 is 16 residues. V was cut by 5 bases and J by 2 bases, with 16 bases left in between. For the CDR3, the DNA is TGTGCCAGCAGTATCGAGTGGAGGCCGACTGGAAACACCATATATTTT. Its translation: CASSIEWRPTGNTIYF.

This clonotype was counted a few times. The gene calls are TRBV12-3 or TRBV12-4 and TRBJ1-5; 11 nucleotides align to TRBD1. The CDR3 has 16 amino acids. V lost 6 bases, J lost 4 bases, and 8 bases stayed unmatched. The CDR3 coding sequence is TGTGCCAGCAGCGAGCGGACAGGGGGCGTTAATCAGCCCCAGCATTTT. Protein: CASSERTGGVNQPQHF.

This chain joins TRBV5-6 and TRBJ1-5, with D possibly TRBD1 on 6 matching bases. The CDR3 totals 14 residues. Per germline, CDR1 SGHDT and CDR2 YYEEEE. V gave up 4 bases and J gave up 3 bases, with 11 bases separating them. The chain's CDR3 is CASSAGQLNQPQHF. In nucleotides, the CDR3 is TGTGCCAGCAGCGCCGGACAGCTCAATCAGCCCCAGCATTTT.

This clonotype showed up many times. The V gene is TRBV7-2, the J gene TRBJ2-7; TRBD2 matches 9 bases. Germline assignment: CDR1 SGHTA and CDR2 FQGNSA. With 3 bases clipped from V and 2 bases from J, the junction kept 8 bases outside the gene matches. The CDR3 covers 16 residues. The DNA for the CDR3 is TGTGCCAGCAGCTTTGGGGGAGGACTAGCGCCCTACGAGCAGTACTTC. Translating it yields CASSFGGGLAPYEQYF.

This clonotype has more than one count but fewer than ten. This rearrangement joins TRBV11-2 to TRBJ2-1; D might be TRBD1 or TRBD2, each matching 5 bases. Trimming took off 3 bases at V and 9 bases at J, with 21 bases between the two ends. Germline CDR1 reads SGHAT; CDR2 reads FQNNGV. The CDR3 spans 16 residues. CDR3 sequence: CASSFSGTPPWGEQFF. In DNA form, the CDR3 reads TGTGCCAGCAGCTTCTCCGGGACCCCGCCATGGGGTGAGCAGTTCTTC.

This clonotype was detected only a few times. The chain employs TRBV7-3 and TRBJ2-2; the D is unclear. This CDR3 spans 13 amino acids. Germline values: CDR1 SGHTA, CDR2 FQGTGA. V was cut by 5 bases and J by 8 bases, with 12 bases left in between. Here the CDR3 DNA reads TGTGCCAGCAGCCAATATCCCCCGGGGGAGCTGTTTTTT. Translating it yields CASSQYPPGELFF.

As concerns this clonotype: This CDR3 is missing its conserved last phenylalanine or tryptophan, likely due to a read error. CDR3: CASSPARGYEQYL. CDR3 nucleotides: TGTGCCAGCAGCCCCGCCCGGGGATACGAGCAGTACCTC. The V gene is TRBV11-2, the J gene TRBJ2-7; the D gene is possibly TRBD2 (5 bases). Germline lookup yields CDR1 SGHAT and CDR2 FQNNGV. Trimming took off 5 bases at V and 4 bases at J, with 12 bases between the two ends. This CDR3 has 13 residues.

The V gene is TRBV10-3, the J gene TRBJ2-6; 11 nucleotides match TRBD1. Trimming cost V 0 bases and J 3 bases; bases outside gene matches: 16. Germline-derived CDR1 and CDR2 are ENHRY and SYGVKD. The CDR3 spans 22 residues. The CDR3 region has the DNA TGTGCCATCAGTGAGTCATCTTGGACAGGGGGCAGCGGGGAGAGTGGGGCCAACGTCCTGACTTTC. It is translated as CAISESSWTGGSGESGANVLTF.

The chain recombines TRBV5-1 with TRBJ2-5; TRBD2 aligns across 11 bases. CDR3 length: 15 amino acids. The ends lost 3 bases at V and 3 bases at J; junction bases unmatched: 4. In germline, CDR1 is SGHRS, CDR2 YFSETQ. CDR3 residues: CASSWLTSGEETQYF. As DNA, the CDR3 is TGCGCCAGCAGCTGGCTGACTAGCGGGGAAGAGACCCAGTACTTC.

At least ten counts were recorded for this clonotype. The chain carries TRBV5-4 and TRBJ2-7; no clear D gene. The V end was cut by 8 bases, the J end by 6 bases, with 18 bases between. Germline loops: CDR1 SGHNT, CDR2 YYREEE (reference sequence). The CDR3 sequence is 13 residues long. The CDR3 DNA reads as TGTGCCAGTAAAGAGCAGGCAGCAGGCGAGCAGTACTTC. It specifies CASKEQAAGEQYF.

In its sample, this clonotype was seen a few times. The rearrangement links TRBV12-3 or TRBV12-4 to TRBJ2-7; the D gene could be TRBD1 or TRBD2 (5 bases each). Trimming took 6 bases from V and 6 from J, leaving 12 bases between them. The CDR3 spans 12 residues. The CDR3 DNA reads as TGTGCCAGCAGCTTGGGGACGGGCGAGCAGTACTTC. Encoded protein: CASSLGTGEQYF.

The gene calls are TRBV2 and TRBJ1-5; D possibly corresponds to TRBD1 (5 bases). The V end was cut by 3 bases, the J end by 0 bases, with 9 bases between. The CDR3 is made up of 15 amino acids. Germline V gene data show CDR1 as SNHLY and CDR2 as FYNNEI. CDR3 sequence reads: CASSDPGLSNQPQHF. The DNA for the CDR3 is TGTGCCAGCAGTGATCCGGGACTTAGCAATCAGCCCCAGCATTTT.

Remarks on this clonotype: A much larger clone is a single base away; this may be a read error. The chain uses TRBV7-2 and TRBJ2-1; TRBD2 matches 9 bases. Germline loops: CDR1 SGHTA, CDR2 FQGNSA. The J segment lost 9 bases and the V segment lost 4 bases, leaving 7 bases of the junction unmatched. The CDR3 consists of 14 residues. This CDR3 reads CASSYGTSSVEQFF. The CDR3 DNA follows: TGTGCCAGCAGCTACGGGACTAGCTCTGTTGAGCAGTTCTTC. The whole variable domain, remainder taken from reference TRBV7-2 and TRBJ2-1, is GAGVSQSPSNKVTEKGKDVELRCDPISGHTALYWYRQSLGQGLEFLIYFQGNSAPDKSGLPSDRFSAERTGGSVSTLTIQRTQQEDSAVYLCASSYGTSSVEQFFGPGTRLTVL.